This is a list of T cell receptor beta chains from one sample in a study of T-cell reconstitution after alpha-beta-depleted transplantation in children. TCRdb re-analysed the PCR reads in MiXCR, keeping a single row per CDR3 protein. The data show some 390,000 distinct CDR3 sequences, around 20% seen once. The sequences come from PBMCs from the stem cell graft donor, collected from the stem cell graft. The source of these receptors is a human donor who donated a stem cell graft to a child with acute myeloid leukemia. Each CDR3 is given with its conserved first and last residue. A D gene is named only where the DNA matches it firmly. For some rows the clone size is stated as once, few or many, or as a class when expanded; others skip it.

TRBD2,TRBV12-3/TRBV12-4,TRBJ2-1,few,TGTGCCAGCAGACGAATGGGGGCTAGCGGGAGGAGCTCCTACAATGAGCAGTTCTTC,CASRRMGASGRSSYNEQFF
TRBD1,TRBV5-1,TRBJ2-7,few,TGCGCCAGCAGCGCTCAGGGACAGGGGGCCTACGAGCAGTACTTC,CASSAQGQGAYEQYF
-,TRBV25-1,TRBJ1-4,-,TGTGCCAGCAGTGAATATCGGGGCACGATGGCCACAATTAATGAAAAACTGTTTTTT,CASSEYRGTMATINEKLFF
TRBD1,TRBV29-1,TRBJ1-2,few,TGCAGCGCCAAACGCCAGGGGGCGGACTATGGCTACACCTTC,CSAKRQGADYGYTF
TRBD1,TRBV28,TRBJ2-7,-,TGTGCCAGCAGACCAGGGACAGGGTTTTCCTACGAGCAGTACTTC,CASRPGTGFSYEQYF
-,TRBV20-1,TRBJ2-5,few,TGCAGTGCCCAACCCCCCCAGGGGCCAGAGACCCAGTACTTC,CSAQPPQGPETQYF
-,TRBV12-3/TRBV12-4,TRBJ2-1,-,TGTGCCAGCAGCGTGGCGCGGGACTCCTACAATGAGCAGTTCTTC,CASSVARDSYNEQFF
-,TRBV4-2,TRBJ1-3,many,TGTGCCAGCAGCCAGCAACAGGGAAACTCTGGAAACACCATATATTTT,CASSQQQGNSGNTIYF
TRBD2,TRBV18,TRBJ2-1,-,TGTGCCAGCTCGACTAGCGGGAAGTACAATGAGCAGTTCTTC,CASSTSGKYNEQFF
-,TRBV2,TRBJ2-1,few,TGTGCCAGCGTTCCCGGGGACTACAATGAGCAGTTCTTC,CASVPGDYNEQFF
-,TRBV29-1,TRBJ2-3,few,TGCAGCGTTGGGCAACACACAGATACGCAGTATTTT,CSVGQHTDTQYF
-,TRBV11-2,TRBJ1-2,few,TGTGCCAGCAGCTTAGATGGGGGGGGGAATCGTGGCTACACCTTC,CASSLDGGGNRGYTF
-,TRBV20-1,TRBJ2-3,-,TGCAGTGCTAGAGACAACAGTCCGGGGGGCGCAGATACGCAGTATTTT,CSARDNSPGGADTQYF
TRBD2,TRBV5-1,TRBJ2-7,-,TGCGCCAGCAGCAGACGGACTAGCGCGTACGAGCAGTACTTC,CASSRRTSAYEQYF
-,TRBV12-3/TRBV12-4,TRBJ1-5,few,TGTGCCAGCAGTTTGTTAAGTACAGGTCAGCCCCAGCATTTT,CASSLLSTGQPQHF
-,TRBV5-1,TRBJ2-7,few,TGCGCCAGCAGTTGGGAAAACAGGGTTTCGTACGAGCAGTACTTC,CASSWENRVSYEQYF
-,TRBV7-2,TRBJ2-4,-,TGTGCCAGCAGCGTGACGGGAGCCGTAGCCAAAAACATTCAGTACTTC,CASSVTGAVAKNIQYF
-,TRBV20-1,TRBJ2-7,-,TGCAGTGCTCCCACACGGGGCACCTACGAGCAGTACTTC,CSAPTRGTYEQYF
-,TRBV5-6,TRBJ2-1,-,TGTGCCAGCAGCTTTTACGGGGGGCGCAGTAATGAGCAGTTCTTC,CASSFYGGRSNEQFF
TRBD1,TRBV29-1,TRBJ2-1,many,TGCAGCGTTGAAGATCAAGACAGGGGGGGGTACAATGAGCAGTTCTTC,CSVEDQDRGGYNEQFF
-,TRBV5-1,TRBJ2-1,few,TGCGCCAGCAGCTTGGATGGCGGGGCCCACAATGAGCAGTTCTTC,CASSLDGGAHNEQFF
TRBD2,TRBV20-1,TRBJ2-7,few,TGCAGTGCTCCAGGACTAGCGGGGAACTCCTACGAGCAGTACTTC,CSAPGLAGNSYEQYF
TRBD2,TRBV6-5,TRBJ2-1,-,TGTGCCAGCAGTTACTCAAGCGGGGGGAATGAGCAGTTCTTC,CASSYSSGGNEQFF
-,TRBV20-1,TRBJ2-1,few,TGCAGTGCTAGTCGTGGGCCTACCTACAATGAGCAGTTCTTC,CSASRGPTYNEQFF
TRBD2,TRBV12-3/TRBV12-4,TRBJ2-1,many,TGTGCCAGCAGTTTTTGGCTAGCGGGGAGCAATGAGCAGTTCTTC,CASSFWLAGSNEQFF
-,TRBV18,TRBJ2-5,few,TGTGCCAGCTCACTCCTCGCCCAAGAGACCCAGTACTTC,CASSLLAQETQYF
-,TRBV7-9,TRBJ2-2,few,TGTGCCAGCAGCTCACTGACGAACACCGGGGAGCTGTTTTTT,CASSSLTNTGELFF
-,TRBV28,TRBJ2-1,-,TGTGCCAGCAGTTTTGGACCCGCCTGGGAGCAGTTCTTC,CASSFGPAWEQFF
-,TRBV5-6,TRBJ1-3,many,TGTGCCAGCAGCTTGGGGTGGAACTCTGGAAACACCATATATTTT,CASSLGWNSGNTIYF
TRBD2,TRBV7-3,TRBJ2-1,-,TGTGCCAGCAGCTTAAGGGCGGGAGTAGATGAGCAGTTCTTC,CASSLRAGVDEQFF
TRBD2,TRBV2,TRBJ2-1,few,TGTGCCAGCGGAAAGCGGGAGGTGTACAATGAGCAGTTCTTC,CASGKREVYNEQFF
-,TRBV5-6,TRBJ2-7,many,TGTGCCAGCAGCGGTGATAAAGGGGGAGGCGAGCAGTACTTC,CASSGDKGGGEQYF
TRBD2,TRBV20-1,TRBJ2-7,many,TGCAGTGCTAGATTTAGCGGGACGGGACGCGAGCAGTACTTC,CSARFSGTGREQYF
TRBD2,TRBV7-2,TRBJ2-1,few,TGTGCCAGCAGCCAGCGGGACTTACGCTCCTACAATGAGCAGTTCTTC,CASSQRDLRSYNEQFF
-,TRBV7-2,TRBJ1-5,few,TGTGCCAGCAGCGAACGCCGCAGGGGATATGGTCAGCCCCAGCATTTT,CASSERRRGYGQPQHF
TRBD1,TRBV29-1,TRBJ2-1,-,TGCAGCGTTGTCACAGGGGGCCAGAATGAGCAGTTCTTC,CSVVTGGQNEQFF
-,TRBV20-1,TRBJ1-1,few,TGCAGTGCTCTGAAAACAGGGAACACTGAAGCTTTCTTT,CSALKTGNTEAFF
TRBD2,TRBV2,TRBJ2-5,-,TGTGCCAGCACCTCCAGCGGGACTGGGGGAGAGACCCAGTACTTC,CASTSSGTGGETQYF
TRBD2,TRBV5-8,TRBJ2-5,-,TGTGCCAGCACCTTAGCGGGAACGGGTGAGACCCAGTACTTC,CASTLAGTGETQYF
-,TRBV28,TRBJ2-1,few,TGTGCCAGCAGTGGAACGGGGCGTCATGGGCGAGGGAATGAGCAGTTCTTC,CASSGTGRHGRGNEQFF
-,TRBV12-3/TRBV12-4,TRBJ2-6,-,TGTGCCAGCAGTCCACAGCGGGCCCACTCTGGGGCCAACGTCCTGACTTTC,CASSPQRAHSGANVLTF
TRBD1,TRBV10-3,TRBJ2-2,-,TGTGCCATCAGTGGCGACAGGGGCCTCACCGGGGAGCTGTTTTTT,CAISGDRGLTGELFF
-,TRBV4-3,TRBJ2-7,few,TGCGCCAGCAGCTCCCATCTTTCCGGGCGCGAGCAGTACTTC,CASSSHLSGREQYF
-,TRBV4-3,TRBJ2-7,-,TGCGCCAGCAGCCAAGATATAGAATCTCTCTACGAGCAGTACTTC,CASSQDIESLYEQYF
TRBD2,TRBV20-1,TRBJ2-7,many,TGCAGTGCCTTGACTAGCCCGACCATAAGAAATTCCTACGAGCAGTACTTC,CSALTSPTIRNSYEQYF
-,TRBV5-1,TRBJ2-7,few,TGCGCCAGCAGGGGCCCAGGGGAGTCCTACGAGCAGTACTTC,CASRGPGESYEQYF
TRBD1,TRBV20-1,TRBJ2-7,-,TGCAGTGCTAGGCCTGGACAGGGGGTCGTCTACGAGCAGTACTTC,CSARPGQGVVYEQYF
-,TRBV20-1,TRBJ2-7,many,TGCAGTGCTAGAGCGGGTGGGGACTACGAGCAGTACTTC,CSARAGGDYEQYF
-,TRBV4-3,TRBJ2-1,few,TGCGCCAGCAGCCAAGTCGTGGCAGCCGCTCTGAAGTTCTTC,CASSQVVAAALKFF
-,TRBV20-1,TRBJ2-5,many,TGCAGTGCTAGGAGGGGACAACAAGAGACCCAGTACTTC,CSARRGQQETQYF
TRBD1,TRBV15,TRBJ2-1,few,TGTGCCACCAGAAACCCCGGACAGGGCAGCAATGAGCAGTTCTTC,CATRNPGQGSNEQFF
TRBD2,TRBV7-7,TRBJ2-1,-,TGTGCCAGCAGCTCAGATAGCGGGATTAATGAGCAGTTCTTC,CASSSDSGINEQFF
-,TRBV7-2,TRBJ2-1,few,TGTGCCAGCACCAATCCGTCGGGAGCGGTCGATGAGCAGTTCTTC,CASTNPSGAVDEQFF
-,TRBV11-3,TRBJ1-5,-,TGTGCCAGCAGCCACAAGGCGATTCCGCCCCAGCATTTT,CASSHKAIPPQHF
-,TRBV12-3/TRBV12-4,TRBJ1-1,few,TGTGCCAGCAGCCACATCCCGCCAGGACGGACGAACACTGAAGCTTTCTTT,CASSHIPPGRTNTEAFF